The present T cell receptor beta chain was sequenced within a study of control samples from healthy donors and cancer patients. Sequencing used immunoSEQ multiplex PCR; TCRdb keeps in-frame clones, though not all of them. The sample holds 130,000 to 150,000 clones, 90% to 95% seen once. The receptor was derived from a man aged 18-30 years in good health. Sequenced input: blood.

The CDR3 nucleotides are TGTGCCAGCAGTTTACGGCGCTCCTACACCTTC. This encodes CASSLRRSYTF. The V and J genes are TRBV28 and TRBJ1-2; D is unclear. The germline V and J ends were trimmed by 2 bases and 10 bases, with 8 bases remaining between them. The CDR3 covers 11 residues. From germline, CDR1 is MDHEN and CDR2 SYDVKM.